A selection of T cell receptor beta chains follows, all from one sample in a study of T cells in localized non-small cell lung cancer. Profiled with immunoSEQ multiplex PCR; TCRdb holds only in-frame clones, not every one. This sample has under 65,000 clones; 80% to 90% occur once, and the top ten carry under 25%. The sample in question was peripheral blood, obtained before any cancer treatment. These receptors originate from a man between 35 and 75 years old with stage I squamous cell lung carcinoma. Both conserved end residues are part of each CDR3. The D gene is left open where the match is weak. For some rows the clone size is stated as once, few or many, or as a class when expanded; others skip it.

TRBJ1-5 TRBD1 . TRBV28 TGTGCCAGCAGACCCGCCGGGACAGCAGCCTATCAGCCCCAGCATTTT CASRPAGTAAYQPQHF
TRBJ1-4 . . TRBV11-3 TGTGCCAGCAGTCGTACAACTAATGAAAAACTGTTTTTT CASSRTTNEKLFF
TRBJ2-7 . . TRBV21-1 TGTGCCAGCAGCAAAACTAGGCGGGAGATCTACGAGCAGTACTTC CASSKTRREIYEQYF
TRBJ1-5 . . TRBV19 TGTGCCAGCGGACAGACCAATCAGCCCCAGCATTTT CASGQTNQPQHF
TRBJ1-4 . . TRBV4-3 TGCGCCAGCAGCCGCTGGGACGGCAGTAATGAAAAACTGTTTTTT CASSRWDGSNEKLFF
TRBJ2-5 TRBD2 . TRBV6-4 TGTGCCAGCAGTGAAACAACTAGCGCCGGGACCCAGTACTTC CASSETTSAGTQYF
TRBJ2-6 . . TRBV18 TGTGCCAGCTCACCCTCCGGGGCCAACGTCCTGACTTTC CASSPSGANVLTF
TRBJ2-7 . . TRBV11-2 TGTGCCAGCAGCTCCATCTACGAGCAGTACTTC CASSSIYEQYF
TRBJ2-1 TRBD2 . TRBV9 TGTGCCAGCGGAGCCGGGACTAGCGGGACCAGGCGCTCCTACAATGAGCAGTTCTTC CASGAGTSGTRRSYNEQFF
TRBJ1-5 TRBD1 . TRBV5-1 TGCGCCAGCAGCTGGACAGGGGGCAATCAGCCCCAGCATTTT CASSWTGGNQPQHF
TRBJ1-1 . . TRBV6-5 TGTGCCAGCAGTATCAGGTGGGCGAATGTTGCTTTCTTT CASSIRWANVAFF
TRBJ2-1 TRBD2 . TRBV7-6 TGTGCCAGCAGTCCAGGACTAGCGAACAATGAGCAGTTCTTC CASSPGLANNEQFF
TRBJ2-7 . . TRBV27 TGTGCCAGCAGTTCCCCGACCGAGCAGTACTTC CASSSPTEQYF
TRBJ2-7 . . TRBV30 TGTGCCTGGAGTGTAAACCCAGGGGTTGGGCAGTACTTC CAWSVNPGVGQYF
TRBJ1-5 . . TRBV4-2 TGTGCCAGCAGCCAAGTAGGAGGGAATAGCAGGGTAAGTCAGCCCCAGCATTTT CASSQVGGNSRVSQPQHF
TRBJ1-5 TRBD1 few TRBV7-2 TGTGCCAGCAGCTTAACGGGACAGGGGAACAATCAGCCCCAGCATTTT CASSLTGQGNNQPQHF